One sample yielded the 12 T cell receptor beta chains listed below, sequenced in a study of blood T cell repertoires in COVID-19. Repertoires were generated with immunoSEQ multiplex PCR, while TCRdb's copy carries only in-frame clones and drops some. The sample records 15,000 or so clones, around nine tenths being singletons. Sequenced sample: peripheral blood. The receptors derive from a human donor in a cohort sampled during active COVID-19.

J is TRBJ1-5 and V is TRBV7-3; a weak D match, TRBD1 (6 bases). Germline CDR1 and CDR2: SGHTA and FQGTGA. The V end was cut by 6 bases, the J end by 7 bases, with 16 bases between. The length of the CDR3 is 14 residues. The CDR3 DNA sequence: TGTGCCAGCAGTTTACAGGGTTTTCAACAGCCCCAGCATTTT. The encoded protein is CASSLQGFQQPQHF.

V gene TRBV7-9 combines with J gene TRBJ2-3, with TRBD2 identical over 8 bases. Per germline, CDR1 SEHNR and CDR2 FQNEAQ (reference sequence). The CDR3 length is 16 residues. Trimming at V came to 3 bases and at J to 2 bases, leaving 7 bases not matched to a gene. CDR3 amino acids: CASSFQAGEHTDTQYF. For the CDR3, the DNA is TGTGCCAGCAGCTTTCAAGCGGGGGAGCACACAGATACGCAGTATTTT.

The chain employs TRBV7-7 and TRBJ2-7; 9 bases agree with TRBD1. V was pared by 5 bases and J by 1 base, with 6 bases of the junction left unmatched. The CDR3 has 15 amino acids. Germline V CDR1 and CDR2: SSHAT, FNYEAQ (reference sequence). CDR3 region: CASSLGTGISYEQYF. CDR3 DNA: TGTGCCAGCAGCCTCGGGACAGGGATTTCCTACGAGCAGTACTTC.

The V call is TRBV5-8, the J call TRBJ1-1; the D gene is possibly TRBD1 (5 bases). Germline values: CDR1 SGHTS, CDR2 YDEGEE. The CDR3 runs 14 residues. Trimming shortened V by 4 bases and J by 5 bases, and 15 bases separated the two germline ends. The CDR3: CASSQWAGGTEAFF. CDR3 in DNA: TGTGCCAGCAGCCAATGGGCCGGGGGGACTGAAGCTTTCTTT.

The chain couples TRBV29-1 to TRBJ1-1, with D perhaps TRBD1 (5 bases). V lost 7 bases and J lost 6, with 15 bases in between. CDR3 length: 12 amino acids. Germline CDR1 reads SQVTM; CDR2 reads ANQGSEA. The CDR3 coding sequence is TGCAGCGCTAGGACACGAAAGGCTGAAGCTTTCTTT. It is translated as CSARTRKAEAFF. The entire variable domain, with the rest obtained from reference TRBV29-1 and TRBJ1-1, is as follows: SAVISQKPSRDICQRGTSLTIQCQVDSQVTMMFWYRQQPGQSLTLIATANQGSEATYESGFVIDKFPISRPNLTFSTLTVSNMSPEDSSIYLCSARTRKAEAFFGQGTRLTVV.

The chain uses TRBV9 and TRBJ2-3; 9 bases fit TRBD2. The V and J ends lost 7 bases and 3 bases, in that order; junction bases with no gene match: 6. Germline assignment: CDR1 SGDLS and CDR2 YYNGEE. The CDR3 is 14 amino acids. The CDR3 region has the DNA TGTGCCAGCGGGAGCGGGAGGTCAACAGATACGCAGTATTTT. This encodes CASGSGRSTDTQYF.

The chain combines TRBV4-1 with TRBJ2-1, with D possibly matching TRBD2 (6 bases). The germline V gene has CDR1 MGHRA and CDR2 YSYEKL. V was cut by 5 bases and J by 7 bases, with 9 bases left in between. This CDR3 has 12 residues. CDR3 bases: TGCGCCAGCAGCTCCCGGGGGAATGAGCAGTTCTTC. As protein: CASSSRGNEQFF.

This clone appeared a single time. The genes are TRBV7-9 and TRBJ1-4; TRBD1 might be the D (5 bases). V lost 6 bases to trimming and J lost 13 bases, with 15 bases between them. Looked up from germline, CDR1 is SEHNR and CDR2 is FQNEAQ (reference sequence). This CDR3 spans 12 amino acids. In DNA form, the CDR3 reads TGTGCCAGCAGGGGGGGGACCGCATCACTGTTTTTT. This sequence encodes CASRGGTASLFF.

V and J are TRBV7-9 and TRBJ2-1; 9 bases fit TRBD1. CDR1 is SEHNR, CDR2 FQNEAQ, per germline (reference sequence). The V gene end was trimmed by 4 bases and the J gene end by 7 bases; junction bases not matched to a gene: 8. CDR3 length: 15 residues. Here the CDR3 reads CASSSTGGFLNEQFF. The CDR3 DNA reads as TGTGCCAGCAGCTCGACAGGGGGATTTTTAAATGAGCAGTTCTTC. Looking up the rest from reference TRBV7-9 and TRBJ2-1 gives the full variable domain: DTGVSQNPRHKITKRGQNVTFRCDPISEHNRLYWYRQTLGQGPEFLTYFQNEAQLEKSRLLSDRFSAERPKGSFSTLEIQRTEQGDSAMYLCASSSTGGFLNEQFFGPGTRLTVL.

V and J are TRBV27 and TRBJ2-1; the D gene is possibly TRBD2 (5 bases). Trimming removed 7 bases from V and 4 bases from J, with 20 bases in between. The CDR3 length is 16 residues. Germline lookup yields CDR1 MNHEY and CDR2 SMNVEV (reference sequence). The CDR3 region is CASTPPRTERYNEQFF. For the CDR3, the DNA is TGTGCCAGCACGCCGCCCCGCACTGAGCGGTACAATGAGCAGTTCTTC.

The chain is built from TRBV4-2 and TRBJ2-2; 9 bases fit TRBD1. The CDR3 spans 20 residues. Trimming at V came to 1 base and at J to 3 bases, leaving 15 bases not matched to a gene. CDR1 and CDR2 (germline): LGHNA, YNFKEQ. The CDR3 nucleotides read TGTGCCAGCAGCCAAGGTTGGGCTACAGGGGGCGCTCAGGACACCGGGGAGCTGTTTTTT. Its protein product is CASSQGWATGGAQDTGELFF.

This clone was counted once. The V call is TRBV6-6, the J call TRBJ1-5; TRBD1 matches at 9 bases. From germline, CDR1 is MNHNY and CDR2 SVGAGI (reference sequence). V trimming: 7 bases; J trimming: 11 bases; junction bases outside the gene matches: 12. The CDR3 is 14 amino acids. This CDR3 reads CASTTGQGSLSQHF. The CDR3 DNA follows: TGTGCCAGCACAACCGGACAGGGGAGTTTGTCCCAGCATTTT.